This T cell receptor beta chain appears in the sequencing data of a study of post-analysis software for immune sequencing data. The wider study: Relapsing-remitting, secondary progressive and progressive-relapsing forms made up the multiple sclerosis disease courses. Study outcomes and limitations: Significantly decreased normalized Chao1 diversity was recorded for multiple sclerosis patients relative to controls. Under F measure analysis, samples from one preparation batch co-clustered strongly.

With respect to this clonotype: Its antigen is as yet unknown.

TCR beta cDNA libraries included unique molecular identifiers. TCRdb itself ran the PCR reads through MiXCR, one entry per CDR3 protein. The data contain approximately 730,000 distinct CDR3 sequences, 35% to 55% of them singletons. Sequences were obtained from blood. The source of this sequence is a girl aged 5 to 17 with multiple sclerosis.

The CDR3 DNA sequence: TGTGCCAGCTCCGCCGTCGTTTCAGGATCCTACGAGCAGTACTTC. Translation: CASSAVVSGSYEQYF. J is TRBJ2-7 and V is TRBV6-5; D is unresolved. The V end was cut by 8 bases, the J end by 1 base, with 18 bases between. Germline V gene data show CDR1 as MNHEY and CDR2 as SVGAGI. The CDR3 totals 15 residues.